This TCR beta chain was captured by sequencing in a study of T cell repertoires in cytomegalovirus infection. From the reads, TCRdb called clonotypes with MiXCR, one entry per CDR3 protein. The data contain roughly 640,000 distinct CDR3 sequences, roughly a quarter of them singletons. V gave up 0 bases and J gave up 5 bases, with 12 bases separating them. CDR3 length: 15 amino acids. CDR1 and CDR2 from the germline V gene are SGDLS and YYNGEE. What was sequenced was CD8+ T cells from PBMCs. The chain carries TRBV9 and TRBJ2-1; D possibly corresponds to TRBD2 (6 bases). The sequence derives from a human donor in good health (CMV status not recorded). Some clones in this sample may be carry-over from other donors' samples. This CDR3 reads CASSVARDWHNEQFF. The CDR3, as DNA: TGTGCCAGCAGCGTAGCAAGGGACTGGCACAATGAGCAGTTCTTC. Together with reference TRBV9 and TRBJ2-1, the CDR3 gives the full variable domain: DSGVTQTPKHLITATGQRVTLRCSPRSGDLSVYWYQQSLDQGLQFLIQYYNGEERAKGNILERFSAQQFPDLHSELNLSSLELGDSALYFCASSVARDWHNEQFFGPGTRLTVL.